This T cell receptor beta chain was retrieved from a study of blood T cell repertoires in COVID-19. At the level of the study: Samples came from the United States, Italy and Spain, spanning acute and convalescent COVID-19. PBMCs, B-cell-depleted T cells, or T cells provided the cDNA or gDNA that made up the material.

V lost 0 bases and J lost 2; bases outside the gene matches: 7. Germline V lookup: CDR1 GTSNPN, CDR2 SVGIG (reference sequence). The CDR3 is 16 amino acids. Under the authors' procedure: Researchers report that nucleated cell counts were estimated from reference gene primer amplification. Assay used: immunoSEQ multiplex PCR; TCRdb lists only in-frame clones, some missing. V and J calls and clone size come straight from that table; D and trimming were deduced from the DNA. The profile shows approximately 180,000 clones, over 80% of them singletons. The rearrangement joins TRBV30 to TRBJ1-3; 7 nucleotides agree with TRBD1. Material: peripheral blood. This receptor was identified in a woman in her seventies with acute or convalescent COVID-19. The CDR3 nucleotides are TGTGCCTGGAGTGTGGGCGGGACAGTCACTGGAAACACCATATATTTT. Translating gives CAWSVGGTVTGNTIYF. The full variable domain, with the rest looked up from reference TRBV30 and TRBJ1-3, is SQTIHQWPATLVQPVGSPLSLECTVEGTSNPNLYWYRQAAGRGLQLLFYSVGIGQISSEVPQNLSASRPQDRQFILSSKKLLLSDSGFYLCAWSVGGTVTGNTIYFGEGSWLTVV.